The clone carrying this TCR beta chain came up many times. Its matching antigen is unknown. This record belongs to a study of T cell repertoires in cytomegalovirus infection. Study background: Public TCR beta signature analysis indicated the presence of both CMV infection and matching HLA type.

MiXCR, applied by TCRdb to the reads, yields one record per CDR3 protein. The sample lists 160,000 or so distinct CDR3 sequences; approximately 17% were seen once. Overall study results and limits: Of the TCR beta families, the public ones yielded a cumulative frequency that identified carriers of CMV plus the relevant HLA. Within the response measured ex vivo, HLA-C-restricted CMV-specific TCR beta clonotypes were dominant.

The V gene end was trimmed by 4 bases and the J gene end by 6 bases; junction bases not matched to a gene: 8. The CDR3 spans 16 residues. The germline CDR1 and CDR2 sequences are SGHTA and FQGNSA. The chain recombines TRBV7-2 with TRBJ2-2, with 10 bases that match TRBD2. This sequence originates from a human donor in good health (CMV status not recorded). Some clones in this sample may be carry-over from other donors' samples. The sample comprised CD8+ T cells from PBMCs. DNA of the CDR3: TGTGCCAGCAGCTCTGGGACTAGCGCGGTCTCCGGGGAGCTGTTTTTT. It translates to CASSSGTSAVSGELFF. Full variable domain (rest looked up from reference TRBV7-2 and TRBJ2-2): GAGVSQSPSNKVTEKGKDVELRCDPISGHTALYWYRQSLGQGLEFLIYFQGNSAPDKSGLPSDRFSAERTGGSVSTLTIQRTQQEDSAVYLCASSSGTSAVSGELFFGEGSRLTVL.